This T cell receptor beta chain was profiled in a study of T cells in Graves' hyperthyroidism and ophthalmopathy. Findings and caveats of the study: Most thyroid-expanded clonotypes above 0.001 were also found in blood. Ophthalmopathy and stable hyperthyroidism were separated by a 13 V-J model. For ophthalmopathy, model prediction preceded onset by a median about 6.4 months.

TCR beta CDR3 regions were amplified from RNA. A first-round RT-PCR of the TCR CDR3 used the HTBI primer set. TCRdb itself ran the multiplex PCR reads through MiXCR, one entry per CDR3 protein. This sample has over 500,000 distinct CDR3 sequences, with roughly 45% found just once. This clonotype came up a few times. What it recognizes is unknown. Sequencing used peripheral blood or thyroid tissue (not recorded which). The TCR was taken from an adult woman with Graves' disease, either hyperthyroidism or ophthalmopathy (not recorded which).

CDR3 residues: CASSSSGTGAYEQYF. The DNA for the CDR3 is TGTGCCAGCAGCTCTTCCGGGACAGGCGCCTACGAGCAGTACTTC. The J gene is TRBJ2-7, the V gene TRBV5-6; 8 bases line up with TRBD1. The CDR3 covers 15 residues. The trim removed 3 bases at V and 2 bases at J, leaving 7 bases unmatched. Germline V gene sequence: CDR1 SGHDT, CDR2 YYEEEE.